The clone carrying this TCR beta chain was detected many times. TRAV- and TRBV-specific primers were used for first-strand cDNA, which covered alpha and beta chains. PCR amplification of the TCRs was performed with Phusion for approximately 20 PCR cycles, and it relied on a constant-region primer together with a V-primer adapter. TCRdb analysed the reads with MiXCR anew, one entry per CDR3 protein. The sample lists more than 90,000 distinct CDR3 sequences, around 21% occurring once. The record originates from a study of low-dose radiotherapy and immunotherapy resistance in tumors. Study-wide background: Participants in Cohort 2 were given 1 Gy per fraction every two weeks, for 13 Gy over 26 weeks. Every two weeks, the protocol called for intravenous cyclophosphamide at 200 mg/m2. It was given one day before each radiation and immunotherapy administration. Each patient took aspirin at a dose of 300 mg by mouth once daily over the course of four cycles, with dosing beginning on cycle 1 day 1.

This CDR3 is built from 12 residues. Trimming took off 2 bases at V and 5 bases at J, with 6 bases between the two ends. Germline CDR1 SGHAT, CDR2 FQNNGV. Time point meaning: after trial treatment. Treatment described: LDRT plus nivolumab, ipilimumab, low-dose cyclophosphamide and aspirin (RACIN trial). Low-dose radiotherapy, low-dose cyclophosphamide, aspirin, ipilimumab and nivolumab were all given to the donors. The source was PBMCs, collected after low-dose radiotherapy plus immunotherapy. The sequence was collected from a male donor with prostate cancer. This chain links TRBV11-2 with TRBJ2-5; D is unresolved. The CDR3, as DNA: TGTGCCAGCAGCTTAAGGTCGGAGACCCAGTACTTC. Protein: CASSLRSETQYF.